This T cell receptor beta chain is drawn from a study of blood T cells in healthy people across ages (dated by TCRdb to the mid-2010s). Describing the broader study: In model experiments, template switching captured about one uniquely barcoded TCR beta cDNA molecule for every two T cells. Donors were grouped into four age groups: young (average 16 years), middle-aged (about 38), aged (about 59) and long-lived (less than 85). Using the same blood draw, the study looked at two additional independent replicas of 1 million unique cDNA reads for two donors, one aged 18 to 29 and the other aged 80 or older. The study measured age-related changes in TCR beta repertoire diversity using deep sequencing normalized with unique cDNA molecular identifiers. To avoid experimental bias, donors of different ages were spread randomly across the sequencing lanes.

Paper-wide results and their limitations: As age increased, observed TCR beta diversity per million T cells dropped in a roughly linear way, and a significant reduction was already evident by age around 41. Estimates of total diversity based on one million sequenced T cells were considered lower bounds and underestimates. Because profiling used bulk unsorted PBMCs, naive and antigen-experienced compartments could not be compared conclusively. There was a strong correlation between observed TCR beta diversity and the percentage of naive T cells measured by flow cytometry. Donor CMV infection status was unknown, potentially confounding age-related changes in expanded clonotypes. Compared with the aged group, the long-lived group had more naive CD4+ T cells, fewer expanded clones and increased TCR diversity, suggesting age selection.

The roughly 39 donors, aged about 6 to 95 years, were systemically healthy Caucasian individuals from Russia. Each donor gave 8 to 10 milliliters of peripheral blood, drawn into EDTA-treated Vacutainer tubes. Ficoll-Paque density-gradient centrifugation was used to isolate PBMCs, with at least 6.5 million per sample. Total RNA was extracted from PBMCs with Trizol reagent, with at least 6 micrograms obtained per sample. The percentages of naive CD45RAhigh/CD27high T cells were determined by flow cytometry on a PBMC aliquot from every donor. CDR1 and CDR2 (SNHLY, FYNNEI) derive from the germline V gene. The CDR3, from cysteine to phenylalanine, totals 14 residues. Only CDR3 DNA is held: 42 bases, read in frame from base 1. The V and J ends are trimmed by 3 bases and 2 bases, leaving 11 bases between them. This clonotype was recorded at least ten times. Its binding antigen is unknown. Within one base of it there is no much larger clone, and no base qualities were kept.

Library creation used 5' RACE. Sequencing used an Illumina HiSeq 2500. The second PCR ran for about 6 to 11 cycles and used a J-beta primer mix along with a sample-barcoded 5' primer. Each TCR beta cDNA molecule received a unique molecular identifier from a template-switch 5' adaptor carrying 12 random nucleotides. Each sample yielded at least 3 million CDR3-containing paired-end reads. The Mint cDNA synthesis kit, primed by a TRBC-specific oligonucleotide, was used to synthesize first-strand cDNA from all RNA. After uracil-DNA glycosylase treatment, a first 18-cycle PCR used universal primers M1SS and BC2_uni_R on all cDNA. Processing in the source paper ran as follows. For normalization, 1 million high-quality reads were randomly selected from each sample, with every read carrying a distinct molecular identifier. Instead of being binned into consensus sequences, reads with shared molecular identifiers were discarded. MiTCR, with a Q25 quality threshold and the strictest error-elimination algorithm, was used for CDR3 identification, clonotype clustering and error correction. A nonparametric unseen species model using Euler transformation provided a lower-bound estimate of total TCR beta diversity. The public reads were run again by TCRdb, first through fastp at Q25 and then through MiXCR, and only productive beta chains were kept. Under each unique CDR3 protein, matching rows form one entry showing the most common genes and DNA. These V and J calls originate from TCRdb's pipeline instead of the authors' own analysis. Here the sample has around 1,500,000 distinct CDR3 sequences; under 30% occur a single time. The ten largest clones take up about 8% of the sample.

Recombination linked TRBV2 to TRBJ2-7, with a tentative D gene TRBD1 over 5 matching bases. Sample: blood. This sequence was found in a woman under 40 in good health. The DNA reads as follows: TGTGCCAGCAGTGACACAGGAGCAGCCTACGAGCAGTACTTC. Its translation is CASSDTGAAYEQYF.